Following are 29 T cell receptor beta chains from one sample sequenced in a study of CD8 T cells in Susac syndrome. RNA was extracted with the RNeasy kit, and a quantity of roughly 0.5 to 1 ug was reverse transcribed using random hexamers. TCRdb processed the immunoSEQ multiplex PCR reads anew with MiXCR; each CDR3 protein has one entry. The sample includes under 200,000 distinct CDR3 sequences, 90% to 97% of them seen just once. The sequenced sample was CD4+ T cells from PBMCs. The receptors shown here come from a human donor with Susac syndrome.

A single count supports this clonotype. This rearrangement joins TRBV9 to TRBJ2-5; possibly TRBD1 for D (6 bases). This CDR3 comprises 15 residues. With 0 bases removed from V and 4 bases from J, the gap between germline ends came to 13 bases. Germline V gives CDR1 SGDLS, CDR2 YYNGEE. The CDR3 nucleotides are TGTGCCAGCAGCGTAGGTCAGGGGCAGGGAGAGACCCAGTACTTC. This codes for CASSVGQGQGETQYF.

V is TRBV2 and J is TRBJ2-3; 8 bases agree with TRBD2. Losses at the gene ends were 4 bases for V and 3 bases for J; bases not matched to a gene: 6. Germline V gives CDR1 SNHLY, CDR2 FYNNEI. This CDR3 comprises 15 residues. CDR3 coding DNA: TGTGCCAGCAGTGGTAGCGGGGTAGTAACAGATACGCAGTATTTT. Its translation: CASSGSGVVTDTQYF. The full variable domain, its missing parts supplied by reference TRBV2 and TRBJ2-3, is EPEVTQTPSHQVTQMGQEVILRCVPISNHLYFYWYRQILGQKVEFLVSFYNNEISEKSEIFDDQFSVERPDGSNFTLKIRSTKLEDSAMYFCASSGSGVVTDTQYFGPGTRLTVL.

This clonotype was counted a single time. The chain uses TRBV20-1 and TRBJ1-5, with 11 bases matching TRBD1. CDR3 size: 15 residues. In germline, CDR1 is DFQATT, CDR2 SNEGSKA (reference sequence). With 4 bases clipped from V and 5 bases from J, the junction kept 7 bases outside the gene matches. The CDR3 spells CSATRTGGWDQPQHF. The CDR3 DNA reads as TGCAGTGCTACTCGGACAGGGGGCTGGGATCAGCCCCAGCATTTT.

V gene TRBV3-1 combines with J gene TRBJ2-1; 7 positions agree with TRBD1. CDR1 is LGHDT and CDR2 is YNNKEL in the germline V gene (reference sequence). V trimming: 7 bases; J trimming: 2 bases; junction bases outside the gene matches: 5. This CDR3 has 14 residues. CDR3 in DNA: TGTGCCAGCACCCGACAGGGAACCTACAATGAGCAGTTCTTC. Translating gives CASTRQGTYNEQFF.

The chain couples TRBV2 to TRBJ1-5; D gene ambiguous. CDR3 length: 14 amino acids. CDR1 SNHLY and CDR2 FYNNEI come from the germline V gene. The V end lost 10 bases, the J end lost 0 bases, and 13 bases lay between the germline ends. CDR3 DNA: TGTGCCACGACCAGTCGAGATAGCAATCAGCCCCAGCATTTT. This gives the protein CATTSRDSNQPQHF.

This chain joins TRBV20-1 and TRBJ1-1; D not resolved. This CDR3 has 13 amino acids. Deletions cut 5 bases from V and 0 bases from J, with 10 bases between. Germline loops: CDR1 DFQATT, CDR2 SNEGSKA (reference sequence). In DNA, the CDR3 is TGCAGTGCTCCCGGACGGATGAACACTGAAGCTTTCTTT. As protein: CSAPGRMNTEAFF.

The genes are TRBV7-2 and TRBJ1-4, with a tentative D call TRBD1 (5 bases). Germline lookup yields CDR1 SGHTA and CDR2 FQGNSA. With 4 bases removed from V and 3 bases from J, the gap between germline ends came to 12 bases. This CDR3 has 15 residues. The CDR3 nucleotides are TGTGCCAGCAGCTCCCGGGACGGTTCTAATGAAAAACTGTTTTTT. It yields the protein CASSSRDGSNEKLFF.

This sequence joins TRBV15 and TRBJ2-5, with 11 bases lining up with TRBD1. This CDR3 region has 16 residues. CDR1 and CDR2 from the germline V gene are LNHNV and YYDKDF (reference sequence). The junction had 5 bases not matched to a gene; V was cut back by 0 bases and J by 5 bases. This CDR3 reads CATSRERTGGLETQYF. DNA of the CDR3: TGTGCCACCAGCAGAGAAAGGACAGGGGGCTTGGAGACCCAGTACTTC.

This sequence joins TRBV20-1 and TRBJ2-5, with D perhaps TRBD1 (5 bases). Trimming removed 8 bases at V and 2 bases at J, with 15 bases between. CDR3 length: 13 residues. In germline, CDR1 is DFQATT, CDR2 SNEGSKA (reference sequence). In DNA, the CDR3 is TGCAGTACGGTGTTGGGGCAACAAGAGACCCAGTACTTC. This codes for CSTVLGQQETQYF.

In nucleotides, the CDR3 is TGCGCCAGCAGGATGGAGCCCCAGCATTTT. Translating it yields CASRMEPQHF. The chain links TRBV23-1 to TRBJ1-5; D call uncertain. TRBV23-1 qualifies as an ORF whose function is uncertain. The CDR3 covers 10 residues. V was clipped by 6 bases and J by 8 bases, with 5 bases between them.

The chain's CDR3 is CSAVDRVHLEPQHF. The DNA of the CDR3 is TGCAGTGCCGTCGACAGGGTTCACCTCGAACCCCAGCATTTT. The chain employs TRBV20-1 and TRBJ1-5; TRBD1 aligns across 7 bases. The CDR3 loop spans 14 amino acids. Germline values: CDR1 DFQATT, CDR2 SNEGSKA (reference sequence). Trimming cost V 6 bases and J 10 bases; bases outside gene matches: 15.

This rearrangement joins TRBV6-6 to TRBJ2-5; no firm D call. The V end lost 9 bases, the J end lost 2 bases, and 10 bases lay between the germline ends. Germline assignment: CDR1 MNHNY and CDR2 SVGAGI (reference sequence). This CDR3 comprises 12 residues. The CDR3 nucleotides are TGTGCCAGTCACGATCCTCAAGAGACCCAGTACTTC. Translated: CASHDPQETQYF.

J is TRBJ1-2 and V is TRBV7-6; D unclear. The germline gives CDR1 SGHVS, CDR2 FNYEAQ. The CDR3 length is 12 residues. V was cut by 5 bases and J by 6 bases, with 10 bases left in between. In nucleotides, the CDR3 is TGTGCCAGCAGCCCGGACTCCCATGGCTACACCTTC. Translated: CASSPDSHGYTF.

V usage is TRBV11-2 and J usage is TRBJ2-5; D possibly corresponds to TRBD2 (6 bases). Trimming stripped 5 bases from V and 7 bases from J, with 11 bases between. Per germline, CDR1 SGHAT and CDR2 FQNNGV. This CDR3 is 12 amino acids long. In DNA, the CDR3 is TGTGCCAGCAGCGTACTCGGGGGGACCCAGTACTTC. It specifies CASSVLGGTQYF.

The V call is TRBV6-6, the J call TRBJ2-5; weak D call: TRBD1 (5 bases). The CDR3 loop spans 14 amino acids. Trimming left V 8 bases short and J 1 base short, with 14 bases between. Germline CDR1 is MNHNY and CDR2 is SVGAGI (reference sequence). CDR3: CASRWGDPQETQYF. In DNA, the CDR3 is TGTGCCAGCCGGTGGGGCGACCCCCAAGAGACCCAGTACTTC.

The chain couples TRBV20-1 to TRBJ1-4; D is unresolved. Deletions cut 6 bases from V and 8 bases from J, with 16 bases between. There are 13 residues in the CDR3. Germline loops: CDR1 DFQATT, CDR2 SNEGSKA (reference sequence). The CDR3 DNA follows: TGCAGTGCCGTAGACACCATGGGGGAAAAACTGTTTTTT. Translated: CSAVDTMGEKLFF.

The chain joins TRBV29-1 to TRBJ1-3; TRBD1 might be the D (6 bases). The CDR3 is 14 amino acids. The V gene's germline CDR1 is SQVTM and CDR2 ANQGSEA. V lost 4 bases and J lost 4, with 14 bases in between. DNA of the CDR3: TGCAGCGTTGGATTACAGGGCGTCGGAAACACCATATATTTT. Translated: CSVGLQGVGNTIYF.

The rearrangement uses TRBV12-5 and TRBJ2-7, with 8 nucleotides matching TRBD1. With V trimmed by 1 base and J by 3 bases, 11 bases remained unmatched. The CDR3 is 17 amino acids. Germline loops: CDR1 LGHNT, CDR2 FRNRAP. The CDR3 DNA reads TGTGCTAGTGGTTTGGGCCTCTTGACAGGGGAGGACTACGAGCAGTACTTC. This encodes CASGLGLLTGEDYEQYF.

This clonotype was recorded only once. CDR3 residues: CASSLGGGAANYGYTF. The CDR3 DNA reads as TGTGCCAGCAGCTTGGGGGGGGGTGCAGCTAACTATGGCTACACCTTC. The chain uses TRBV5-4 and TRBJ1-2; D is perhaps TRBD1 (5 bases). The V gene's germline CDR1 is SGHNT and CDR2 YYREEE (reference sequence). V was shortened by 0 bases and J by 0 bases, with 12 bases between the two germline ends. The CDR3 totals 16 residues.

The chain couples TRBV30 to TRBJ1-2, with TRBD1 matching over 11 bases. Germline trimming cut 1 base from V and 4 bases from J; bases unmatched to any gene: 5. This CDR3 contains 15 residues. The germline gives CDR1 GTSNPN, CDR2 SVGIG (reference sequence). CDR3 DNA: TGTGCCTGGAGTGGAGGACAGGGGGCACTCTATGGCTACACCTTC. It is translated as CAWSGGQGALYGYTF.

This chain connects TRBV29-1 to TRBJ1-5; D is uncertain. Per the germline V gene, CDR1 is SQVTM and CDR2 is ANQGSEA. The CDR3 runs 12 residues. V was pared by 7 bases and J by 9 bases, with 16 bases between. The CDR3 DNA is TGCAGCGCCTCGAGGCCCAATGGGCCCCAGCATTTT. Amino acid sequence: CSASRPNGPQHF. Full variable domain (rest looked up from reference TRBV29-1 and TRBJ1-5): SAVISQKPSRDICQRGTSLTIQCQVDSQVTMMFWYRQQPGQSLTLIATANQGSEATYESGFVIDKFPISRPNLTFSTLTVSNMSPEDSSIYLCSASRPNGPQHFGDGTRLSIL.

This chain uses TRBV2 with TRBJ2-7; TRBD2 matches at 10 bases. Trimming at V came to 3 bases and at J to 3 bases, leaving 2 bases not matched to a gene. CDR1 is SNHLY, CDR2 FYNNEI, per germline. The CDR3 contains 14 residues. The CDR3: CASSDRLAGYEQYF. The CDR3 DNA reads TGTGCCAGCAGTGACCGACTAGCGGGCTACGAGCAGTACTTC.

The V and J genes are TRBV12-5 and TRBJ1-5, with 12 bases matching TRBD1. Germline V gene sequence: CDR1 LGHNT, CDR2 FRNRAP. V lost 3 bases to trimming and J lost 6 bases; unmatched junction nucleotides: 6. This CDR3 comprises 16 residues. CDR3 DNA: TGTGCTAGTGGTTTTAGGGACAGGGGGCTGGTTCAGCCCCAGCATTTT. Encoded protein: CASGFRDRGLVQPQHF.

The chain has TRBV20-1 and TRBJ1-3; D gene ambiguous. The germline V gene has CDR1 DFQATT and CDR2 SNEGSKA (reference sequence). The V end lost 4 bases, the J end lost 0 bases, and 10 bases lay between the germline ends. The CDR3 spans 14 residues. Written as DNA, the CDR3 is TGCAGTGCTAACCCATTGAACTCTGGAAACACCATATATTTT. Translation gives CSANPLNSGNTIYF.

V is TRBV3-1 and J is TRBJ1-6; D is undetermined. The CDR3 sequence is 13 residues long. The V end was cut by 2 bases, the J end by 14 bases, with 13 bases between. The germline V gene encodes CDR1 LGHDT and CDR2 YNNKEL (reference sequence). The CDR3 sequence is CASSQTNSVSLHF. DNA of the CDR3: TGTGCCAGCAGCCAAACAAATTCGGTTTCCCTCCACTTT.

This rearrangement joins TRBV4-1 to TRBJ2-3, with D tentatively TRBD2 (6 bases). CDR1 MGHRA and CDR2 YSYEKL come from the germline V gene. Trimming took off 0 bases at V and 4 bases at J, with 11 bases between the two ends. There are 15 residues in the CDR3. CDR3 loop: CASSQEEGIADTQYF. The CDR3 DNA sequence: TGCGCCAGCAGCCAAGAGGAGGGAATCGCAGATACGCAGTATTTT.

J is TRBJ2-5 and V is TRBV5-1; 7 nucleotides match TRBD2. J gave up 0 bases and V 5 bases, and 13 bases lay outside the gene matches. This CDR3 is built from 17 residues. In germline, CDR1 is SGHRS, CDR2 YFSETQ. The CDR3: CASSLGGTNLYQETQYF. The CDR3 coding sequence is TGCGCCAGCAGTCTTGGGGGGACTAACCTGTACCAAGAGACCCAGTACTTC.

The chain has TRBV25-1 and TRBJ2-3; 8 bases agree with TRBD1. This CDR3 has 17 residues. CDR1 is MGHDK and CDR2 is SYGVNS in the germline V gene. The ends lost 6 bases at V and 4 bases at J; junction bases unmatched: 15. The DNA of the CDR3 is TGTGCCAGCAGCCAACCCCGGGACAGGTCGACCGCAGATACGCAGTATTTT. Protein product: CASSQPRDRSTADTQYF.

The V gene is TRBV3-1, the J gene TRBJ1-1, with D perhaps TRBD1 (6 bases). The V gene lost 9 bases and the J gene lost 4 bases, with 18 bases spanning the gap. Germline assignment: CDR1 LGHDT and CDR2 YNNKEL (reference sequence). The CDR3 has 14 amino acids. The chain's CDR3 is CASSYLRGGTEAFF. The CDR3 DNA is TGTGCCAGTTCCTACCTCAGGGGAGGCACTGAAGCTTTCTTT.